Sequencing of this T cell receptor (beta chain) was carried out in a study of T-cell memory formation after mild COVID-19. Findings and caveats of the study: Memory cells collected pre-infection included some clones that later responded, suggesting cross-reactive memory joined. For contracting clones, CD4+ ones sat mainly in CM and EM, CD8+ in EMRA.

Worth noting for this clonotype: Its antigen is undetermined.

In germline, CDR1 is SGHVS, CDR2 FQNEAQ. The CDR3 covers 17 residues. The V gene end was trimmed by 0 bases and the J gene end by 0 bases; junction bases not matched to a gene: 5. After 5'RACE with constant-segment primers, TCR alpha and TCR beta cDNA libraries carrying sample barcodes and UMIs were obtained. TCRdb processed the 5' RACE reads anew with MiXCR; each CDR3 protein has one entry. The sample shows approximately 210,000 distinct CDR3 sequences, about 16% of them seen only once. The rearrangement links TRBV7-8 to TRBJ2-7; TRBD1 matches 10 bases. The sequencing sample was made of PBMCs or a T cell subset sorted from them (not recorded which). The source of this sequence is an adult woman who had mild COVID-19 (a few samples of this study predate the infection). Cell type and time point are not known. The CDR3 protein is CASSLALGTGDSYEQYF. CDR3 coding DNA: TGTGCCAGCAGCTTAGCTCTTGGGACAGGGGACTCCTACGAGCAGTACTTC. The full variable domain, completed using reference TRBV7-8 and TRBJ2-7, is GAGVSQSPRYKVAKRGQDVALRCDPISGHVSLFWYQQALGQGPEFLTYFQNEAQLDKSGLPSDRFFAERPEGSVSTLKIQRTQQEDSAVYLCASSLALGTGDSYEQYFGPGTRLTVT.